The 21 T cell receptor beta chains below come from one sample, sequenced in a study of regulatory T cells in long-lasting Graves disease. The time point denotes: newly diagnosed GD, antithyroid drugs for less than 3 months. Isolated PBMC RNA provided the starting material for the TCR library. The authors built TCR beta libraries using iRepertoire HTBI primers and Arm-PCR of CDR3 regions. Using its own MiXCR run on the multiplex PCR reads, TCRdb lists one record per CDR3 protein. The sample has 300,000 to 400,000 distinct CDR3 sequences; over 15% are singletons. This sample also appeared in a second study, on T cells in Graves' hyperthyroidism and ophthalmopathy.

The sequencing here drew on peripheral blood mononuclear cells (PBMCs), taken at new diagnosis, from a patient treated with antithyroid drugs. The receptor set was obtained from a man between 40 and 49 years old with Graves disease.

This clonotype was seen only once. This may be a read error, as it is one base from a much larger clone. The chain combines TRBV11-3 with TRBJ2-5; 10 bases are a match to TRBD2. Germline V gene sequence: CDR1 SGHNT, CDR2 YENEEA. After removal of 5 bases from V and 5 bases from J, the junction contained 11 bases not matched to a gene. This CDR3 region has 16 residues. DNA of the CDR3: TGTGCCAGCAGCCTATTGGGGGCAGCGGGGGGGGAGACCCAGTACTTC. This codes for CASSLLGAAGGETQYF.

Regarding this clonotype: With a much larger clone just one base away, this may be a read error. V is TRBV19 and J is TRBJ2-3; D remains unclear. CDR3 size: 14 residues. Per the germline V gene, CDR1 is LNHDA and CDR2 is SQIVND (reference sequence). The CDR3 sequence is CASSPRVQNHEQSF. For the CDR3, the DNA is TGTGCCAGTAGTCCGAGAGTCCAGAATCACGAGCAGTCCTTC.

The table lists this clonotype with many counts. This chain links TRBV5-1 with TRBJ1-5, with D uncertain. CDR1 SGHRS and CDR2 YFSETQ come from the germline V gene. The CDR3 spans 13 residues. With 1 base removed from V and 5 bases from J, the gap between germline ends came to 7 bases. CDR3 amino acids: CASSLLPDQPQHF. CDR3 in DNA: TGCGCCAGCAGCTTGCTGCCAGATCAGCCCCAGCATTTT.

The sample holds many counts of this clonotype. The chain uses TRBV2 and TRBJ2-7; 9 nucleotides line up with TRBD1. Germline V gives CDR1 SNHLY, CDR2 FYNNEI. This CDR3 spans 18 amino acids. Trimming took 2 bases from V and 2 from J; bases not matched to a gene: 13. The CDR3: CASSEKGVVGQGTYEQYF. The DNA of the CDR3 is TGTGCCAGCAGTGAAAAGGGGGTGGTCGGACAGGGGACCTACGAGCAGTACTTC.

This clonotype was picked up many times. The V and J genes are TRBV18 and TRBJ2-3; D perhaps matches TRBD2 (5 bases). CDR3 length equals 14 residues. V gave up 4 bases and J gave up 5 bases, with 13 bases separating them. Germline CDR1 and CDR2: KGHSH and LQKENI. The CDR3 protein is CASSRERGIDTQYF. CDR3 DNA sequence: TGTGCCAGCTCACGGGAGCGCGGTATAGATACGCAGTATTTT.

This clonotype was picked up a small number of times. CDR3 sequence (DNA): TGTGCCAGCAGTTTATTCCCGCAAGAGACCCAGTACTTC. Protein product: CASSLFPQETQYF. J is TRBJ2-5 and V is TRBV12-3 or TRBV12-4; D gene unclear. The CDR3 sequence is 13 residues long. V shed 2 bases and J shed 2 bases, with 6 bases lying between them.

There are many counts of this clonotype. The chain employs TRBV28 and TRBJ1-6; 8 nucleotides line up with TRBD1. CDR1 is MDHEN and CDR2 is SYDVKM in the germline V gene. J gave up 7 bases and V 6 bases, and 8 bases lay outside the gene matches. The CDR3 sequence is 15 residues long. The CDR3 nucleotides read TGTGCCAGCAGCTTAAGGCAGGGGGCAAATTCACCCCTCCACTTT. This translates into CASSLRQGANSPLHF. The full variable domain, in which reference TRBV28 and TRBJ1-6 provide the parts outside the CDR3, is DVKVTQSSRYLVKRTGEKVFLECVQDMDHENMFWYRQDPGLGLRLIYFSYDVKMKEKGDIPEGYSVSREKKERFSLILESASTNQTSMYLCASSLRQGANSPLHFGNGTRLTVT.

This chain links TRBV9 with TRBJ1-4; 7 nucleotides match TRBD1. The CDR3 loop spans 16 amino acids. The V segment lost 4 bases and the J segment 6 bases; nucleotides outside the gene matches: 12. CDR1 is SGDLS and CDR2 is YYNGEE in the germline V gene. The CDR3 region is CASSPTSGRGDEKLFF. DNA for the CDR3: TGTGCCAGCAGCCCTACATCGGGCAGGGGGGATGAAAAACTGTTTTTT.

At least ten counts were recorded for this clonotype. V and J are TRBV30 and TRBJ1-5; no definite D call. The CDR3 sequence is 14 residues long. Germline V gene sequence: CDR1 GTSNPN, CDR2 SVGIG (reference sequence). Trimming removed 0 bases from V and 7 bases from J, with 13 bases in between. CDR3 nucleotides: TGTGCCTGGAGTGTCGAGGGAGGTTACCAGCCCCAGCATTTT. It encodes CAWSVEGGYQPQHF.

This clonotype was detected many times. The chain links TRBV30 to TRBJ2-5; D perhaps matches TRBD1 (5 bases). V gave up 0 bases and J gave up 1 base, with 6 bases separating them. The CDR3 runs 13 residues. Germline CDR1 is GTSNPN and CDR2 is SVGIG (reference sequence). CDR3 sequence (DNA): TGTGCCTGGAGTGTTGACAGCCAAGAGACCCAGTACTTC. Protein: CAWSVDSQETQYF.

CDR3: CASSPGQGSSEQFF. CDR3 in DNA: TGCGCCAGCAGCCCGGGACAGGGGTCCAGTGAGCAGTTCTTC. The chain links TRBV5-1 to TRBJ2-1, with 10 positions matching TRBD1. CDR1 is SGHRS and CDR2 is YFSETQ in the germline V gene. V gave up 4 bases and J gave up 9 bases; unmatched junction bases: 7. CDR3 length: 14 residues.

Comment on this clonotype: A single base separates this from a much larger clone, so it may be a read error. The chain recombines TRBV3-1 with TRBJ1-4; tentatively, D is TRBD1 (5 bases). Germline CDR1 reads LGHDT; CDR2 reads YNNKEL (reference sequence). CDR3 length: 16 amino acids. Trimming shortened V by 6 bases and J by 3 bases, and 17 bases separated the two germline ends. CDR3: CASRQLGGAANEKLFF. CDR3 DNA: TGTGCCAGCAGACAACTGGGGGGAGCAGCTAATGAAAAACTGTTTTTT. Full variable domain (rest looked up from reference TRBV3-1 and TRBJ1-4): DTAVSQTPKYLVTQMGNDKSIKCEQNLGHDTMYWYKQDSKKFLKIMFSYNNKELIINETVPNRFSPKSPDKAHLNLHINSLELGDSAVYFCASRQLGGAANEKLFFGSGTQLSVL.

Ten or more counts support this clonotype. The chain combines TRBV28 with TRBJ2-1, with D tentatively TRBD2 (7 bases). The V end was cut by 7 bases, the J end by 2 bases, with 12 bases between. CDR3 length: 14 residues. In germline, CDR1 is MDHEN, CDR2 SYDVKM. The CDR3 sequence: CASIPGGAYNEQFF. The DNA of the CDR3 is TGTGCCAGCATTCCGGGGGGCGCCTACAATGAGCAGTTCTTC.

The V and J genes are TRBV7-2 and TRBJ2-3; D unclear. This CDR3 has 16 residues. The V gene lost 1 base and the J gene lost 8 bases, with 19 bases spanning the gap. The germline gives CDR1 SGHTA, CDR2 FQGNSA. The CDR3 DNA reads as TGTGCCAGCAGCTTAGTGGCAGGTGGGATCCTTGGTACGCAGTATTTT. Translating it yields CASSLVAGGILGTQYF.

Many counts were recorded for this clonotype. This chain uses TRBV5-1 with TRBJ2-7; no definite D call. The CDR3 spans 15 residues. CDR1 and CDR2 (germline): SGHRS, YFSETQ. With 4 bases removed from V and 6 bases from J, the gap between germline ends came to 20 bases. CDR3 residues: CASSAAPGLRSEQYF. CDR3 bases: TGCGCCAGCAGCGCGGCCCCTGGGTTACGTAGCGAGCAGTACTTC.

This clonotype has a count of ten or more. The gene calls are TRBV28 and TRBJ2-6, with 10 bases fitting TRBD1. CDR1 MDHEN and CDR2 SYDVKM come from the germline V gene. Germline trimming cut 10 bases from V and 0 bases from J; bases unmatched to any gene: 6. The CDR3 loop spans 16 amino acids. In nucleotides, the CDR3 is TGTGCCACCGCGGGACAGGGGATCTCTGGGGCCAACGTCCTGACTTTC. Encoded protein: CATAGQGISGANVLTF.

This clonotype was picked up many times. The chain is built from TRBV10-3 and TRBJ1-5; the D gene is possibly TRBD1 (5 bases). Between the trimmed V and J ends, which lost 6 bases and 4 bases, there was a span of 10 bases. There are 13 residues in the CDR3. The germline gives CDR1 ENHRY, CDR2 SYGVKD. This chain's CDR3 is CAIRVTENQPQHF. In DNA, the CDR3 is TGTGCCATCAGGGTGACAGAGAATCAGCCCCAGCATTTT.

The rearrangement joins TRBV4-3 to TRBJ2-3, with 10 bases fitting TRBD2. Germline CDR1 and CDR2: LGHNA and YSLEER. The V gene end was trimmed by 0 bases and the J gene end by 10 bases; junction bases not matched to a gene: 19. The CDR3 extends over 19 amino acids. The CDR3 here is CASSQEYVSAGGFIDAQYF. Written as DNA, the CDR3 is TGCGCCAGCAGCCAAGAGTACGTGTCAGCGGGGGGGTTCATTGACGCGCAGTATTTT.

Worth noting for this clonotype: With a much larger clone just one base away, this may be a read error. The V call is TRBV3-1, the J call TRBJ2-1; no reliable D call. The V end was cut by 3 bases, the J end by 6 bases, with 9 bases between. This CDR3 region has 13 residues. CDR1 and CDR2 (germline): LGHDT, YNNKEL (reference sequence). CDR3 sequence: CASSQGAFNEQFF. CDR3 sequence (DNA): TGTGCCAGCAGCCAGGGCGCCTTCAATGAGCAGTTCTTC.

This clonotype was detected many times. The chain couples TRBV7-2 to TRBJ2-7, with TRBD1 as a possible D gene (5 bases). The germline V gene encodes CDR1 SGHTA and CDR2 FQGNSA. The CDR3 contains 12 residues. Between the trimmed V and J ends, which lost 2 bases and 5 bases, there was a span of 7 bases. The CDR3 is CASSLYRNEQYF. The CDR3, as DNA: TGTGCCAGCAGCTTATACAGGAACGAGCAGTACTTC. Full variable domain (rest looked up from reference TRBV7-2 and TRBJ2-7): GAGVSQSPSNKVTEKGKDVELRCDPISGHTALYWYRQSLGQGLEFLIYFQGNSAPDKSGLPSDRFSAERTGGSVSTLTIQRTQQEDSAVYLCASSLYRNEQYFGPGTRLTVT.

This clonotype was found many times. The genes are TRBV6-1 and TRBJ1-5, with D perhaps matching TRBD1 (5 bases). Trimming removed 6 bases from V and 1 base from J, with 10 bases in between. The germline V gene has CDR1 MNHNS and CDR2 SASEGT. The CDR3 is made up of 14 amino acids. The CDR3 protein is CASSHRQSNQPQHF. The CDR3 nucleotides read TGTGCCAGCAGCCACAGACAGAGCAATCAGCCCCAGCATTTT.